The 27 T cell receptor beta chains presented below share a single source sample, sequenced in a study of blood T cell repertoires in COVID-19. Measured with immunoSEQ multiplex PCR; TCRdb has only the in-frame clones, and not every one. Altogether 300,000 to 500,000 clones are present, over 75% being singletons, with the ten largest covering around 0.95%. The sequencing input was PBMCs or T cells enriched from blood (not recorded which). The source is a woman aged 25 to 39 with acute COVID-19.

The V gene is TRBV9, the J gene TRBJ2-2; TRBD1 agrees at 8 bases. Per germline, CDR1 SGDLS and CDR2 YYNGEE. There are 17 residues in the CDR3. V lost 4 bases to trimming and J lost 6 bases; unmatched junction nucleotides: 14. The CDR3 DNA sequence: TGTGCCAGCAGCTTCTCCGCGGGGACAGGAGGACCCGGGGAGCTGTTTTTT. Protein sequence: CASSFSAGTGGPGELFF.

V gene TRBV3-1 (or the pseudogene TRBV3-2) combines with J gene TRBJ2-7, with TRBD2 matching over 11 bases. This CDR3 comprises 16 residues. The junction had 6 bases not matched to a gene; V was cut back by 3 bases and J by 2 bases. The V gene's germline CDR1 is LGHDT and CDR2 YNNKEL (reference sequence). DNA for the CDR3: TGTGCCAGCAGCCACCAAGGGACTAGCGGTCCCTACGAGCAGTACTTC. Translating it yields CASSHQGTSGPYEQYF.

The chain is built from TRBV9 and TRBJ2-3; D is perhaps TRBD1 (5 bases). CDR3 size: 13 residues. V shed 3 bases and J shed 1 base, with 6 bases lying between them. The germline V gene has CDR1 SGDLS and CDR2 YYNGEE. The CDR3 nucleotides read TGTGCCAGCAGCGCGACAGGCACAGATACGCAGTATTTT. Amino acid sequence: CASSATGTDTQYF.

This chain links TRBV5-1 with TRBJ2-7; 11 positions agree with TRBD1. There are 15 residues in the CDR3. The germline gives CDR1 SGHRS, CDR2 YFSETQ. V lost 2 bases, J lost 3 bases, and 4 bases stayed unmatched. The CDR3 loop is CASSFGGTGGYEQYF. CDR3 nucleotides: TGCGCCAGCAGCTTTGGGGGGACAGGGGGCTACGAGCAGTACTTC.

The CDR3 region is CASSGSPAGDYEQYF. In DNA form, the CDR3 reads TGTGCCAGCAGTGGTTCGCCTGCGGGGGACTACGAGCAGTACTTC. V usage is TRBV2 and J usage is TRBJ2-7; TRBD2 matches 7 bases. Unmatched junction bases numbered 9, after V lost 4 bases and J lost 3 bases. In germline, CDR1 is SNHLY, CDR2 FYNNEI. The CDR3 consists of 15 residues.

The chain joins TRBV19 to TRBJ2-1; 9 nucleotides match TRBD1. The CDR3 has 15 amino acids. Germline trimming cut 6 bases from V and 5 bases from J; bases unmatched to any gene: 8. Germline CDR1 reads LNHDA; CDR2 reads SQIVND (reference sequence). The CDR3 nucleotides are TGTGCCAGTAGCCAGGGACAGGGTGGCCACAATGAGCAGTTCTTC. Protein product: CASSQGQGGHNEQFF. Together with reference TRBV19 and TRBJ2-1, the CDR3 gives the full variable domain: DGGITQSPKYLFRKEGQNVTLSCEQNLNHDAMYWYRQDPGQGLRLIYYSQIVNDFQKGDIAEGYSVSREKKESFPLTVTSAQKNPTAFYLCASSQGQGGHNEQFFGPGTRLTVL.

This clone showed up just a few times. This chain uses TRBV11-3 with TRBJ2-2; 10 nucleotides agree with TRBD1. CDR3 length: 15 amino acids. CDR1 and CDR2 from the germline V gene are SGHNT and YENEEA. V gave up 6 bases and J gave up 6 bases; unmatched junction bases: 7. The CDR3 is CASSSRDRGAGELFF. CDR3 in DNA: TGTGCCAGCAGTTCCCGGGACAGGGGAGCCGGGGAGCTGTTTTTT.

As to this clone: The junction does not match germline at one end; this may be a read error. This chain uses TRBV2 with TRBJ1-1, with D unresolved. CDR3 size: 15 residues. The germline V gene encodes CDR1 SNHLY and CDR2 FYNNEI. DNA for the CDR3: TGTGCCAGCAGTGAAGCTGTAGCTCCGAGGACTGAAACTTTCTTT. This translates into CASSEAVAPRTETFF. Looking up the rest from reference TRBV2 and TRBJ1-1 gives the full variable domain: EPEVTQTPSHQVTQMGQEVILRCVPISNHLYFYWYRQILGQKVEFLVSFYNNEISEKSEIFDDQFSVERPDGSNFTLKIRSTKLEDSAMYFCASSEAVAPRTETFFGQGTRLTVV.

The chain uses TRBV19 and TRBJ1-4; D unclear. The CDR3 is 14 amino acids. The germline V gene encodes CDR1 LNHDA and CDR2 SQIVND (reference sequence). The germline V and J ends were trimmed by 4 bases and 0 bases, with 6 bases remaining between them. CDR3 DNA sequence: TGTGCCAGTAGTAGCCGGGCAACTAATGAAAAACTGTTTTTT. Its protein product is CASSSRATNEKLFF.

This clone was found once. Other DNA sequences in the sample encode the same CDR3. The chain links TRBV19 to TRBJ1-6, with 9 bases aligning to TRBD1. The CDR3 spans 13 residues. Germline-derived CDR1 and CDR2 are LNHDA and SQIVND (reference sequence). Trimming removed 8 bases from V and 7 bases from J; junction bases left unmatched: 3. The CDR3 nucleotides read TGTGCCAGTCAACAGGGGGCGAATTCACCCCTCCACTTT. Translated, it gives CASQQGANSPLHF.

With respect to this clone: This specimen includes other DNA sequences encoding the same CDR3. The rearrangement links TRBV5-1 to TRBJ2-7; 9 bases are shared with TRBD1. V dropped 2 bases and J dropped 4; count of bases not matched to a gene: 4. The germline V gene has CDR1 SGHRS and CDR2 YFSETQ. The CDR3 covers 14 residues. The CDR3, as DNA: TGCGCCAGCAGCTTAAACAGGGGGCCGTACGAGCAGTACTTC. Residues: CASSLNRGPYEQYF. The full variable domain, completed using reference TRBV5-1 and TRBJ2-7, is KAGVTQTPRYLIKTRGQQVTLSCSPISGHRSVSWYQQTPGQGLQFLFEYFSETQRNKGNFPGRFSGRQFSNSRSEMNVSTLELGDSALYLCASSLNRGPYEQYFGPGTRLTVT.

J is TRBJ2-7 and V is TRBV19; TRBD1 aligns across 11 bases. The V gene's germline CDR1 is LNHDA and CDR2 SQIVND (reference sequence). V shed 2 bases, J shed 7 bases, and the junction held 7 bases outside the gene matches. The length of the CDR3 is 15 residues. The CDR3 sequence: CASSISWTGGREQYF. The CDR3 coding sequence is TGTGCCAGTAGTATATCCTGGACAGGGGGCAGGGAGCAGTACTTC.

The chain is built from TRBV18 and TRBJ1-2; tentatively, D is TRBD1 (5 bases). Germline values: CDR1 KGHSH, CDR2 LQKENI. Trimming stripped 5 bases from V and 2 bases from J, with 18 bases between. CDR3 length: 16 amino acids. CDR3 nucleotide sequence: TGTGCCAGCTCATATCGGTTAGGGGATGGGAACTATGGCTACACCTTC. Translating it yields CASSYRLGDGNYGYTF.

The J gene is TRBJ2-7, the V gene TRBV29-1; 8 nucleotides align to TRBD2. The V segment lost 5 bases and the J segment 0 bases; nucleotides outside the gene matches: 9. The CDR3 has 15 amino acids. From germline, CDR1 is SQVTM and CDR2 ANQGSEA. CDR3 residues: CSVWDSGATSYEQYF. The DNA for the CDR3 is TGCAGCGTTTGGGATAGCGGGGCCACCTCCTACGAGCAGTACTTC.

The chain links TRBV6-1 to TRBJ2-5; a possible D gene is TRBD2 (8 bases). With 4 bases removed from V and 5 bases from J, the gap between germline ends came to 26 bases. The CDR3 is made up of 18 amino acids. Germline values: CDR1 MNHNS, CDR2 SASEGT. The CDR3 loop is CASSGDRPLRGGRETQYF. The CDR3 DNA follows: TGTGCCAGCAGTGGGGACAGACCCCTACGGGGGGGCCGGGAGACCCAGTACTTC.

The chain's CDR3 is CASRPTGTYNSPLHF. The CDR3 DNA reads TGTGCCAGCAGGCCGACAGGGACCTATAATTCACCCCTCCACTTT. This chain links TRBV3-1 (or the pseudogene TRBV3-2) with TRBJ1-6; 7 bases line up with TRBD1. Germline trimming cut 6 bases from V and 2 bases from J; bases unmatched to any gene: 4. Germline V gives CDR1 LGHDT, CDR2 YNNKEL (reference sequence). CDR3 size: 15 residues.

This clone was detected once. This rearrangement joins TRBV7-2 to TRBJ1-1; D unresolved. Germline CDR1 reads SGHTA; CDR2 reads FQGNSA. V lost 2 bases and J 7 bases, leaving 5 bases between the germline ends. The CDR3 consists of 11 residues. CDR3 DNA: TGTGCCAGCAGCTTAACGCGTGAAGCTTTCTTT. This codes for CASSLTREAFF.

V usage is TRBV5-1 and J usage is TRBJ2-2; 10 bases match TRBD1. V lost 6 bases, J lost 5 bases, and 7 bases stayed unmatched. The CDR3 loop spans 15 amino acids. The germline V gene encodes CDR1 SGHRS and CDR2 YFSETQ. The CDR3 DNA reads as TGCGCCAGCACTGACAGGGGGCTCGGTACCGGGGAGCTGTTTTTT. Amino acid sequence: CASTDRGLGTGELFF. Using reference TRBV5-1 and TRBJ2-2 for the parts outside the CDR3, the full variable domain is KAGVTQTPRYLIKTRGQQVTLSCSPISGHRSVSWYQQTPGQGLQFLFEYFSETQRNKGNFPGRFSGRQFSNSRSEMNVSTLELGDSALYLCASTDRGLGTGELFFGEGSRLTVL.

In DNA, the CDR3 is TGTGCCTGGAGTGTACGTCTGGGGCGAAGCTCCTACAATGAGCAGTTCTTC. This translates into CAWSVRLGRSSYNEQFF. The chain employs TRBV30 and TRBJ2-1, with a possible D match to TRBD1 (5 bases). Trimming left V 0 bases short and J 0 bases short, with 15 bases between. Germline V gene sequence: CDR1 GTSNPN, CDR2 SVGIG (reference sequence). The CDR3 contains 17 residues.

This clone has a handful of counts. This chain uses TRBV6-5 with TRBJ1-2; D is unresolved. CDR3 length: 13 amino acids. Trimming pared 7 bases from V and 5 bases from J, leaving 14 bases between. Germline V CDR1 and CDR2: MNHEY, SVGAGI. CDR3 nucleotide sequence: TGTGCCAGCAACTTCTTGAAAAGTTATGGCTACACCTTC. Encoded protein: CASNFLKSYGYTF.

In nucleotides, the CDR3 is TGTGCCAGCAGCTCTATCCGCGCCGGGGGGAATGAGCAGTTCTTC. Protein: CASSSIRAGGNEQFF. This rearrangement joins TRBV7-2 to TRBJ2-1; TRBD2 aligns across 7 bases. The CDR3 runs to 15 residues. The J segment lost 7 bases and the V segment lost 4 bases, leaving 10 bases of the junction unmatched. CDR1 is SGHTA, CDR2 FQGNSA, per germline.

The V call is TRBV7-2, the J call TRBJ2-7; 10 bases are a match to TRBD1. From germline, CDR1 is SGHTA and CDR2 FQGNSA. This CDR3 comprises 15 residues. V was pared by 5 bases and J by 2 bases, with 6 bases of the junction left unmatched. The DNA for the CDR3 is TGTGCCAGCAGCCCCGGGACAGGGGCCGCCTACGAGCAGTACTTC. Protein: CASSPGTGAAYEQYF.

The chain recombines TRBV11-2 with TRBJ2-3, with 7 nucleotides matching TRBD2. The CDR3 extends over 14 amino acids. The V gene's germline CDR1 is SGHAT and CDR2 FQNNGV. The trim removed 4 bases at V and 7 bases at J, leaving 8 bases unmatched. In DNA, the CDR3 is TGTGCCAGCAGCTCCCGCCGGGACTACAATACGCAGTATTTT. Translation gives CASSSRRDYNTQYF.

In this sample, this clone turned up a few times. The CDR3 here is CASSSGGEGQADQPQHF. The CDR3 coding sequence is TGTGCCAGCAGCAGTGGGGGGGAGGGGCAGGCGGATCAGCCCCAGCATTTT. This chain joins TRBV7-8 and TRBJ1-5, with D possibly being TRBD1 (5 bases). The V end was cut by 5 bases, the J end by 5 bases, with 22 bases between. CDR3 length equals 17 residues. Germline V lookup: CDR1 SGHVS, CDR2 FQNEAQ.

CDR3 loop: CASSPSIGGADGELFF. The CDR3 region has the DNA TGCGCCAGCAGCCCGTCTATCGGGGGGGCTGACGGGGAGCTGTTTTTT. The chain joins TRBV5-1 to TRBJ2-2, with 8 bases lining up with TRBD2. J gave up 7 bases and V 4 bases, and 12 bases lay outside the gene matches. The CDR3 runs to 16 residues. Germline lookup yields CDR1 SGHRS and CDR2 YFSETQ.

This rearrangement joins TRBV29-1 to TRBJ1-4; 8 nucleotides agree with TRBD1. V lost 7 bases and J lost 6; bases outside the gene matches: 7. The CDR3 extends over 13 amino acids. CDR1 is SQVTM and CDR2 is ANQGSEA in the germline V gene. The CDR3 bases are TGCAGCGAGTACAGGGGGTTAGATGAAAAACTGTTTTTT. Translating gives CSEYRGLDEKLFF.

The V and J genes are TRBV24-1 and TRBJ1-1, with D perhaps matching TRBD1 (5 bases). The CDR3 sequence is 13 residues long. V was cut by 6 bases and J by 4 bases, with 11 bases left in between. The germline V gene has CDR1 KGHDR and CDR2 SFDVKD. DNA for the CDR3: TGTGCCACCAGTCAGGGCCTCGGCACTGAAGCTTTCTTT. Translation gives CATSQGLGTEAFF.